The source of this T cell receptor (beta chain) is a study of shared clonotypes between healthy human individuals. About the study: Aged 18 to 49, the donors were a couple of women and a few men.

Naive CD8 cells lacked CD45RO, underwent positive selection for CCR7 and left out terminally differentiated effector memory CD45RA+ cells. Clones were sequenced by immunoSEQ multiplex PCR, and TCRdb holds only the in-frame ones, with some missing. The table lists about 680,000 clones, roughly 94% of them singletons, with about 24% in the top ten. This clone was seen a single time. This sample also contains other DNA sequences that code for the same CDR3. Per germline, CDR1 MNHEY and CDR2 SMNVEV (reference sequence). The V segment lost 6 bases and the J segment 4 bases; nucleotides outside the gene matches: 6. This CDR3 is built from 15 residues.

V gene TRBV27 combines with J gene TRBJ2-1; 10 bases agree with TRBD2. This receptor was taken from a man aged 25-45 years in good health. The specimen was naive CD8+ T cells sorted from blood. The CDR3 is CASSSGTSVYNEQFF. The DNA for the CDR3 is TGTGCCAGCAGCTCCGGGACTAGCGTTTACAATGAGCAGTTCTTC.